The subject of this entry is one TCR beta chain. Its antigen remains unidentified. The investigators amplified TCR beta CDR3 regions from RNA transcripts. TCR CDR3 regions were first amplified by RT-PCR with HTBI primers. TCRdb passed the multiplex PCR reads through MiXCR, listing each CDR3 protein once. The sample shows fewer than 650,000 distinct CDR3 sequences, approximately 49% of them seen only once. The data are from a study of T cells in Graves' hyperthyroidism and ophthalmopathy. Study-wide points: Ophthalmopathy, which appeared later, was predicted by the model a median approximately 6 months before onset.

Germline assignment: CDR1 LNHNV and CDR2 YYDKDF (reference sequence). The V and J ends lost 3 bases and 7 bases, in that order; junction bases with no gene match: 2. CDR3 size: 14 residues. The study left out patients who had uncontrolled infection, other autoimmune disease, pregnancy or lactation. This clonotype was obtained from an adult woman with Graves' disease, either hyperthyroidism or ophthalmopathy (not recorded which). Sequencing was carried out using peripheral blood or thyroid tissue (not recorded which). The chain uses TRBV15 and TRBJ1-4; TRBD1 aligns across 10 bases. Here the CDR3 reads CATSRDRGAEKLFF. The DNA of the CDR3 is TGTGCCACCAGCAGGGACAGGGGGGCTGAAAAACTGTTTTTT.